The rows below give T cell receptor beta chains drawn from one sample of a study of shared clonotypes between healthy human individuals. TCRdb's table, derived via immunoSEQ multiplex PCR, lists solely in-frame clones and lacks some. The sample yields approximately 510,000 clones, less than 85% seen once. Material for sequencing was PBMCs. The receptors shown here come from a woman in her forties in good health. Some clones in this sample may be carry-over from other donors' samples. Each CDR3 is given with its conserved first and last residue. The D gene is left open where the match is weak. For some rows the clone size is stated as once, few or many, or as a class when expanded; others skip it.

>.|TRBV19|TRBJ1-1|few
TGTGCCAGTAGTATAATTCTTCGAAGTGGAGCTTTCTTT
CASSIILRSGAFF
>.|TRBV9|TRBJ2-7|.
TGTGCCAGCAGCGTAGGAGAGGGAAACTTCTACGAGCAGTACTTC
CASSVGEGNFYEQYF
>.|TRBV30|TRBJ1-2|.
TGTGCCTGGAGCGAGTCAGGGTGGGCTATTAACTATGGCTACACCTTC
CAWSESGWAINYGYTF
>.|TRBV15|TRBJ2-7|.
TGTGCCACCAGCAGAGATCGTATCAGGGCGGCCTACGAGCAGTACTTC
CATSRDRIRAAYEQYF
>TRBD1|TRBV28|TRBJ1-5|.
TGTGCCAGCCGTAAAACAGGGGCGAGGGGCAATCAGCCCCAGCATTTT
CASRKTGARGNQPQHF
>.|TRBV9|TRBJ2-2|.
TGTGCCAGCAGCGCCACACGGGGGGAGCTGTTTTTT
CASSATRGELFF
>.|TRBV18|TRBJ1-1|many
TGTGCCAGCTCACCAAGGGGCGGGGTTTCGGCTTTCTTT
CASSPRGGVSAFF
>TRBD2|TRBV11-2|TRBJ2-1|.
TGTGCCAGCAGCCCCACTCGCGGGAGGGGAAATGAGCAGTTCTTC
CASSPTRGRGNEQFF
>.|TRBV2|TRBJ1-6|.
TGTGCCAGCAGCGGCTCTAGGGGCGGTAATTCACCCCTCCACTTT
CASSGSRGGNSPLHF
>TRBD2|TRBV28|TRBJ2-7|.
TGTGCCAGCAGTTCGAGCGGGAGAAGGTACGAGCAGTACTTC
CASSSSGRRYEQYF
>.|TRBV6-4|TRBJ2-1|.
TGTGCCAGCAGCCTAGAGGGGAACAATGAGCAGTTCTTC
CASSLEGNNEQFF
>.|TRBV7-2|TRBJ1-1|few
TGTGCCAGCAGCTTAATGGAGGGAAAAGCTTTCTTT
CASSLMEGKAFF
>.|TRBV4-3|TRBJ2-3|.
TGCGCCAGCAGCCAAGACGGGGGCCATAGCACAGATACGCAGTATTTT
CASSQDGGHSTDTQYF
>.|TRBV28|TRBJ2-1|.
TGTGCCAGCAGTCCGGCGAGCTCCTACAATGAGCAGTTCTTC
CASSPASSYNEQFF
>.|TRBV28|TRBJ1-4|.
TGTGCCAGCAGACGGGACCGATATGAAAAACTGTTTTTT
CASRRDRYEKLFF
>.|TRBV5-4|TRBJ2-1|.
TGTGCCAGCAGCTCCCGGGACTTCGGGGATAATGAGCAGTTCTTC
CASSSRDFGDNEQFF
>TRBD1|TRBV4-1|TRBJ2-7|few
TGCGCCAGCAGCCAAGCCCCTATGACAGGGAAGGCCTACGAGCAGTACTTC
CASSQAPMTGKAYEQYF
>TRBD1|TRBV10-3|TRBJ2-7|once
TGTGCCATCAGTGATTCCACAGGGGACTACGAGCAGTACTTC
CAISDSTGDYEQYF
>.|TRBV27|TRBJ1-5|.
TGTGCCAGCAGGCCGGGACACCCTTATAGCAATCAGCCCCAGCATTTT
CASRPGHPYSNQPQHF
>.|TRBV11-3|TRBJ2-3|.
TGTGCCAGCAGCTTAAGTCAAAGCACAGATACGCAGTATTTT
CASSLSQSTDTQYF
>TRBD1|TRBV6-6|TRBJ1-5|.
TGTGCCAGCAGCCTCGACAGGGCTCGCAATCAGCCCCAGCATTTT
CASSLDRARNQPQHF
>TRBD2|TRBV27|TRBJ2-5|.
TGTGCCAGCATCCCCCCAGGGGAAGGGACTAGCGGGAGGTCTCAAGAGACCCAGTACTTC
CASIPPGEGTSGRSQETQYF
>TRBD1|TRBV28|TRBJ1-2|.
TGTGCCGCCCAAACGCCCGGGACAGGTACCTATGGCTACACCTTC
CAAQTPGTGTYGYTF
>.|TRBV4-3|TRBJ2-1|.
TGCGCCAGCAGCCAGGACACGGGACGGGAGTACAATGAGCAGTTCTTC
CASSQDTGREYNEQFF
>TRBD1|TRBV4-1|TRBJ1-2|once
TGCGCCAGCAGCCGCGGGACAGCCTATGGCTACACCTTC
CASSRGTAYGYTF
>.|TRBV2|TRBJ2-4|.
TGTGCCAGCAGTGAAGAGAGATTAGCCAAAAACATTCAGTACTTC
CASSEERLAKNIQYF
>.|TRBV27|TRBJ2-7|once
TGTGCCAGCAGTCCTACGACGACAGGCTACGAGCAGTACTTC
CASSPTTTGYEQYF
>.|TRBV15|TRBJ2-5|.
TGTGCCACCAGCCGGTCGTTGGGGGCACGGGAGACCCAGTACTTC
CATSRSLGARETQYF
>.|TRBV30|TRBJ1-1|.
TGTGCCTGGAGTGTAAGGGCGAACACTGAAGCTTTCTTT
CAWSVRANTEAFF
>.|TRBV7-6|TRBJ2-5|.
TGTGCCAGCAGCCCATCGGTCTCTTTTCTAAGAGAGACCCAGTACTTC
CASSPSVSFLRETQYF
>TRBD2|TRBV10-3|TRBJ2-4|.
TGTGCCATCAGTGACGGGGGAGGGGTTGCAAACATTCAGTACTTC
CAISDGGGVANIQYF
>.|TRBV19|TRBJ1-4|.
TGTGCCAGCTCCGCCCGGACACAGTGGCCGAATGAAAAACTGTTTTTT
CASSARTQWPNEKLFF
>TRBD2|TRBV2|TRBJ2-1|many
TGTGCCAGCAGGTCTAGCGGGATGTACAATGAGCAGTTCTTC
CASRSSGMYNEQFF
>TRBD1|TRBV4-3|TRBJ2-3|.
TGCGCCAGCAGCCAAGGGACCGGACAGGCGCTATATAGCACAGATACGCAGTATTTT
CASSQGTGQALYSTDTQYF
>TRBD2|TRBV4-1|TRBJ2-5|.
TGCGCCAGCAGCCAAGATCAGGGCGGGAGAGGATCAGAGACCCAGTACTTC
CASSQDQGGRGSETQYF
>TRBD2|TRBV18|TRBJ2-2|few
TGTGCCAGCTCACCGGGACTAGCGGGAGGTACCGGGGAGCTGTTTTTT
CASSPGLAGGTGELFF
>.|TRBV10-1|TRBJ2-2|.
TGCGCCACTGGAGACGCGTTGGCCGGGGAGCTGTTTTTT
CATGDALAGELFF
>.|TRBV10-3|TRBJ2-1|.
TGTGCCATCAGTGACCCTTTGGGCTCCTACAATGAGCAGTTCTTC
CAISDPLGSYNEQFF
>.|TRBV4-2|TRBJ2-5|.
TGTGCCAGCAGCCAAGAACTGCTAGAGACCCAGTACTTC
CASSQELLETQYF
>.|TRBV6-1|TRBJ1-1|.
TGTGCCAGCAGTGAATTAGGGGGTGACACTGAAGCTTTCTTT
CASSELGGDTEAFF
>.|TRBV9|TRBJ2-1|once
TGTGCCAGCAGCGTAGTAGCGGAGAGCTCCTACAATGAGCAGTTCTTC
CASSVVAESSYNEQFF
>.|TRBV7-9|TRBJ2-1|.
TGTGCCAGCAGCTTAGGTGGCGAGAACAATGAGCAGTTCTTC
CASSLGGENNEQFF
>.|TRBV5-1|TRBJ2-1|.
TGCGCCAGCAGCTTGATGGGAGGTGACAATGAGCAGTTCTTC
CASSLMGGDNEQFF
>.|TRBV19|TRBJ1-1|.
TGTGCCAGTAAAATTGGGAACACTGAAGCTTTCTTT
CASKIGNTEAFF
>.|TRBV7-6|TRBJ2-5|.
TGTGCCAGCAGCTTAACGGGCGCCGGTCAAGAGACCCAGTACTTC
CASSLTGAGQETQYF
>TRBD1|TRBV5-1|TRBJ2-7|.
TGCGCCAGCAGCCCGGGACAGGGATCCTACGAGCAGTACTTC
CASSPGQGSYEQYF
>.|TRBV2|TRBJ2-7|.
TGTGCCAGCAGTGAATGGGGGGGCACCTCCTACGAGCAGTACTTC
CASSEWGGTSYEQYF
>.|TRBV15|TRBJ1-1|.
TGTGCCACCAGCAGAGATCGGGAGAAAAACACTGAAGCTTTCTTT
CATSRDREKNTEAFF
>TRBD2|TRBV6-1|TRBJ2-7|.
TGTGCCAGTTCCCGGGGACTAGGCTCCTACGAGCAGTACTTC
CASSRGLGSYEQYF
>TRBD1|TRBV10-3|TRBJ2-2|.
TGTGCCATCAGGCCCGGGACAGGGGCGGCGAACACCGGGGAGCTGTTTTTT
CAIRPGTGAANTGELFF
>TRBD1|TRBV5-1|TRBJ1-6|once
TGCGCCAGCGGGACAGGGCTCGGGTTAGTGGCACCCCTCCACTTT
CASGTGLGLVAPLHF
>.|TRBV29-1|TRBJ2-1|.
TGCAGCGTTGTTGAAGGGGGCTACAATGAGCAGTTCTTC
CSVVEGGYNEQFF
>.|TRBV28|TRBJ1-5|.
TGTGCCAGCAGTTCAGGATCGGGCAATCAGCCCCAGCATTTT
CASSSGSGNQPQHF
>TRBD1|TRBV18|TRBJ2-1|.
TGTGCCAGCTCACGTCCGGGACAGGGGGCCCTGGATGAGCAGTTCTTC
CASSRPGQGALDEQFF